Below, 14 T cell receptor beta chains from the same sample are listed, as sequenced in a study of T cell clonotyping in hematopoietic cell transplantation. Time point here: recipient sample about 28 days before transplant, after cytoreduction. Clones were sequenced by immunoSEQ multiplex PCR, and TCRdb holds only the in-frame ones, with some missing. This sample has about 80,000 clones, with 96% found just once. The material was peripheral blood mononuclear cells, obtained before stem cell transplant. The source of these receptors is a woman aged 45-59 years with acute myeloid leukemia. Some clones in this sample may be carry-over from other donors' samples.

This rearrangement joins TRBV4-2 to TRBJ2-3; 14 bases fit TRBD2. The germline V gene encodes CDR1 LGHNA and CDR2 YNFKEQ. This CDR3 is built from 16 residues. Germline trimming cut 0 bases from V and 4 bases from J; bases unmatched to any gene: 0. This CDR3 reads CASSQETSGGADTQYF. CDR3 in DNA: TGTGCCAGCAGCCAAGAGACTAGCGGGGGGGCAGATACGCAGTATTTT.

The V call is TRBV2, the J call TRBJ2-1; TRBD2 agrees at 8 bases. V shed 4 bases, J shed 9 bases, and the junction held 14 bases outside the gene matches. CDR1 is SNHLY and CDR2 is FYNNEI in the germline V gene. The CDR3 runs 16 residues. CDR3 in DNA: TGTGCCAGCAGTGTGCGCGTCGGGGGGGCGGATGGTGAGCAGTTCTTC. It is translated as CASSVRVGGADGEQFF.

V is TRBV30 and J is TRBJ1-5; D not certain. The CDR3 has 14 amino acids. Germline V gives CDR1 GTSNPN, CDR2 SVGIG (reference sequence). The germline V and J ends were trimmed by 0 bases and 0 bases, with 6 bases remaining between them. Here the CDR3 DNA reads TGTGCCTGGAGTGTGTCCTTTAGCAATCAGCCCCAGCATTTT. Translating gives CAWSVSFSNQPQHF.

This chain connects TRBV9 to TRBJ1-1; no reliable D call. V was cut by 0 bases and J by 6 bases, with 15 bases left in between. This CDR3 spans 15 amino acids. CDR1 SGDLS and CDR2 YYNGEE come from the germline V gene. This CDR3 is CASSVALSLTSEAFF. The DNA of the CDR3 is TGTGCCAGCAGCGTAGCCCTCTCCCTAACTTCTGAAGCTTTCTTT.

V usage is TRBV6-1 and J usage is TRBJ1-2; 7 nucleotides line up with TRBD1. V was clipped by 6 bases and J by 8 bases; unmatched bases: 6. Germline lookup yields CDR1 MNHNS and CDR2 SASEGT. The CDR3 loop spans 12 amino acids. CDR3 nucleotides: TGTGCCAGCAGCCCAGGGGGGGGAGGCTACACCTTC. As protein: CASSPGGGGYTF.

The chain uses TRBV27 and TRBJ2-7; a possible D gene is TRBD1 (6 bases). The CDR3 spans 14 residues. The V gene lost 6 bases and the J gene lost 5 bases, with 17 bases spanning the gap. The germline V gene has CDR1 MNHEY and CDR2 SMNVEV (reference sequence). The CDR3 is CASSGPGTRHEQYF. For the CDR3, the DNA is TGTGCCAGCAGCGGCCCCGGGACACGCCACGAGCAGTACTTC.

DNA of the CDR3: TGCGCCAGCAGCGCGGGGCAGGGGGCATCCGGAAACACCATATATTTT. This sequence encodes CASSAGQGASGNTIYF. The rearrangement uses TRBV5-1 and TRBJ1-3, with 8 bases lining up with TRBD1. CDR1 and CDR2 from the germline V gene are SGHRS and YFSETQ. Unmatched junction bases numbered 10, after V lost 4 bases and J lost 4 bases. This CDR3 comprises 16 residues.

This clone has just one count. The chain recombines TRBV13 with TRBJ1-3; D unclear. The CDR3 is made up of 15 amino acids. The V end was cut by 4 bases, the J end by 2 bases, with 12 bases between. Germline CDR1 is PRHDT and CDR2 is FYEKMQ (reference sequence). Written as DNA, the CDR3 is TGTGCCAGCAGCTCCGGGCCCCAACCTGGAAACACCATATATTTT. Translated, it gives CASSSGPQPGNTIYF.

The chain links TRBV28 to TRBJ2-7, with 7 bases aligning to TRBD1. Germline CDR1 and CDR2: MDHEN and SYDVKM. The trim removed 4 bases at V and 2 bases at J, leaving 11 bases unmatched. CDR3 length: 16 residues. The CDR3 loop is CASSYSRTGTTYEQYF. The CDR3 DNA reads TGTGCCAGCAGTTATAGCCGGACAGGCACAACCTACGAGCAGTACTTC.

The V and J genes are TRBV11-2 and TRBJ2-2, with D possibly matching TRBD2 (5 bases). Germline V gene data show CDR1 as SGHAT and CDR2 as FQNNGV. Trimming left V 2 bases short and J 7 bases short, with 14 bases between. The CDR3 length is 15 residues. CDR3 sequence: CASSLLGLGIGELFF. Written as DNA, the CDR3 is TGTGCCAGCAGCTTACTGGGCCTCGGGATCGGGGAGCTGTTTTTT.

The genes are TRBV28 and TRBJ2-7; 8 bases fit TRBD2. The J segment lost 3 bases and the V segment lost 6 bases, leaving 7 bases of the junction unmatched. The CDR3 sequence is 14 residues long. The germline CDR1 and CDR2 sequences are MDHEN and SYDVKM. The CDR3 protein is CASRTGGSGYEQYF. Here the CDR3 DNA reads TGTGCCAGCAGGACGGGAGGGAGTGGCTACGAGCAGTACTTC.

This chain uses TRBV6-6 with TRBJ1-3; 8 bases agree with TRBD1. Germline V gene data show CDR1 as MNHNY and CDR2 as SVGAGI (reference sequence). CDR3 length: 13 amino acids. V shed 7 bases, J shed 3 bases, and the junction held 2 bases outside the gene matches. CDR3 coding DNA: TGTGCCAGCACCGACAGGGGTGGAAACACCATATATTTT. Translated: CASTDRGGNTIYF.

The CDR3 here is CASSLLAGASYEQYF. CDR3 coding DNA: TGCGCCAGCAGCTTGTTAGCGGGGGCTTCCTACGAGCAGTACTTC. This chain uses TRBV5-1 with TRBJ2-7; 9 nucleotides align to TRBD2. The CDR3 covers 15 residues. The trim removed 1 base at V and 1 base at J, leaving 3 bases unmatched. Per germline, CDR1 SGHRS and CDR2 YFSETQ. The full variable domain, in which reference TRBV5-1 and TRBJ2-7 provide the parts outside the CDR3, is KAGVTQTPRYLIKTRGQQVTLSCSPISGHRSVSWYQQTPGQGLQFLFEYFSETQRNKGNFPGRFSGRQFSNSRSEMNVSTLELGDSALYLCASSLLAGASYEQYFGPGTRLTVT.

The CDR3 loop is CASSPPYGYTF. In DNA, the CDR3 is TGTGCCAGCAGCCCCCCTTATGGCTACACCTTC. The rearrangement links TRBV7-6 to TRBJ1-2; D unclear. V lost 5 bases and J 5 bases, leaving 6 bases between the germline ends. Germline values: CDR1 SGHVS, CDR2 FNYEAQ. The CDR3 contains 11 residues.